The rows below give T cell receptor beta chains drawn from one sample of a study of T-cell memory formation after mild COVID-19. One entry per CDR3 protein results from TCRdb running MiXCR on the 5' RACE reads. Here the sample spans some 320,000 distinct CDR3 sequences, about a sixth being singletons. The material sequenced was PBMCs or a T cell subset sorted from them (not recorded which). These receptors all stem from a man between 18 and 35 years old who had mild COVID-19 (a few samples of this study predate the infection). Cell type and time point are not known. Both conserved end residues are part of each CDR3. The D gene is left open where the match is weak. Clone size is given for some rows only: seen once, a few or many times, or a class if the clone is expanded.

CDR3 DNA	CDR3 protein	clone size	J gene	D gene	V gene
TGCAGTGCTAATAACCCACAGGGGGCACGCGGGACTGAAGCTTTCTTT	CSANNPQGARGTEAFF	few	TRBJ1-1	TRBD1	TRBV20-1
TGCAGTGCCGCCGCCGGGACAGCGAGCGGCTACACCTTC	CSAAAGTASGYTF	few	TRBJ1-2	TRBD1	TRBV20-1
TGTGCCAGCAGTAAAGATGGGACTAGCGGACCCACAGATACGCAGTATTTT	CASSKDGTSGPTDTQYF	few	TRBJ2-3	TRBD2	TRBV6-5
TGCAGTGCTAGATGGCAGGGGGCAATCCGGGACACTGAAGCTTTCTTT	CSARWQGAIRDTEAFF	-	TRBJ1-1	TRBD1	TRBV20-1
TGTGCCACCCCCAGCGGCGTGAGTGGGCGCGGGAACACTGAAGCTTTCTTT	CATPSGVSGRGNTEAFF	-	TRBJ1-1	-	TRBV7-3
TGTGCTAGTGGTTTCCCCCGGTATCCTGAAGCTTTCTTT	CASGFPRYPEAFF	-	TRBJ1-1	-	TRBV12-5
TGTGCCACCCTATTACAGGAGTACGGGGAGCTGTTTTTT	CATLLQEYGELFF	many	TRBJ2-2	-	TRBV12-3/TRBV12-4
TGTGCCAGCAGTTACGGCGGAAAACGAACTAATGAAAAACTGTTTTTT	CASSYGGKRTNEKLFF	-	TRBJ1-4	-	TRBV6-2/TRBV6-3
TGTGCCAGTAGTCCGCCGACTCGTTACGAGCAGTACTTC	CASSPPTRYEQYF	-	TRBJ2-7	-	TRBV19
TGTGCCAGCAGAGCGACAGGGATTGGCATTCAGTACTTC	CASRATGIGIQYF	few	TRBJ2-4	TRBD1	TRBV2
TGTGCCAGCAGCCCCCTGTCTAGCAATCAGCCCCAGCATTTT	CASSPLSSNQPQHF	-	TRBJ1-5	-	TRBV7-9
TGCGCCAGCAGCTTGGGCTTAGCGGGGGTCGCCTACAATGAGCAGTTCTTC	CASSLGLAGVAYNEQFF	-	TRBJ2-1	TRBD2	TRBV5-1
TGTGCCAGCAGTTACGAGGCAGGAGGCCCCCACACTGAAGCTTTCTTT	CASSYEAGGPHTEAFF	-	TRBJ1-1	-	TRBV6-2/TRBV6-3
TGCGCCAGCAGCTGGGCGGAATCGAGTCAAGAGACCCAGTACTTC	CASSWAESSQETQYF	-	TRBJ2-5	-	TRBV5-1
TGTGCCAGCTCACCCGCCGGCCCGGGGGGCGGGAATGAGCAGTTCTTC	CASSPAGPGGGNEQFF	few	TRBJ2-1	-	TRBV18